The subject of this entry is one T cell receptor beta chain. This sample is part of a study of blood T cell repertoires in COVID-19. In the original analysis: The authors estimated nucleated cell counts from reference gene primer amplification. Repertoires were generated with immunoSEQ multiplex PCR, while TCRdb's copy carries only in-frame clones and drops some. D and trimming come from the DNA, and the V and J calls and clone size come from that table. The sample consists of some 150,000 clones, more than 85% of them appearing once. The source is a woman of 80 years or more in a cohort sampled during active or convalescent COVID-19. Sequencing input: peripheral blood.

The CDR3 sequence is CASSPRLAGGEDTQYF. The CDR3 DNA reads TGTGCCAGCTCCCCAAGGCTAGCGGGGGGTGAAGATACGCAGTATTTT. The gene calls are TRBV18 and TRBJ2-3, with 11 bases aligning to TRBD2. Germline CDR1 and CDR2: KGHSH and LQKENI. Unmatched junction bases numbered 10, after V lost 6 bases and J lost 5 bases. This CDR3 contains 16 residues.